The 18 T cell receptor beta chains in this list originate from one sample, sequenced in a study of early T cells in non-severe SARS-CoV-2 infection. TCRdb fed the 5' RACE reads into MiXCR, producing one record per CDR3 protein. The table includes tens of thousands of distinct CDR3 sequences, about 7% detected once. Sequenced sample: whole blood. The source of these receptors is an adult who was a healthcare worker with PCR-confirmed SARS-CoV-2 infection or an uninfected control (not recorded which).

The rearrangement joins TRBV29-1 to TRBJ2-3, with unresolved D. The CDR3 covers 15 residues. Germline CDR1 SQVTM, CDR2 ANQGSEA. V dropped 3 bases and J dropped 4 bases, with 17 bases sitting between them. CDR3 in amino acids: CSVESAPSDPDTQYF. Here the CDR3 DNA reads TGCAGCGTTGAGTCGGCCCCGTCGGATCCAGATACGCAGTATTTT.

This clonotype was counted ten times or more. This rearrangement joins TRBV7-9 to TRBJ1-1, with 10 bases lining up with TRBD1. The germline V gene encodes CDR1 SEHNR and CDR2 FQNEAQ (reference sequence). V shed 4 bases and J 3 bases; nucleotides not matched to a gene: 2. The CDR3 is 14 residues long. The CDR3 loop reads CASSWGTGDTEAFF. The CDR3 DNA reads as TGTGCCAGCAGCTGGGGGACAGGGGACACTGAAGCTTTCTTT.

This clonotype was found a few times. The gene calls are TRBV6-1 and TRBJ2-3; D remains unclear. Germline V gene sequence: CDR1 MNHNS, CDR2 SASEGT. The V end lost 0 bases, the J end lost 6 bases, and 19 bases lay between the germline ends. The CDR3 sequence is 17 residues long. The CDR3 loop reads CASSEAVAGPARDTQYF. The CDR3 coding sequence is TGTGCCAGCAGTGAAGCAGTGGCAGGACCCGCCCGGGATACGCAGTATTTT.

This clonotype was seen many times. The rearrangement links TRBV27 to TRBJ2-2; D unclear. CDR3 length: 13 residues. The germline V gene encodes CDR1 MNHEY and CDR2 SMNVEV (reference sequence). Deletions cut 3 bases from V and 1 base from J, with 3 bases between. Here the CDR3 reads CASSFWNTGELFF. In DNA form, the CDR3 reads TGTGCCAGCAGTTTCTGGAACACCGGGGAGCTGTTTTTT.

This clonotype was picked up many times. The CDR3, as DNA: TGCAGTGCTAGTGGGACAGGGTCCTACGAGCAGTACTTC. As protein: CSASGTGSYEQYF. The chain links TRBV20-1 to TRBJ2-7; TRBD1 matches 9 bases. Per the germline V gene, CDR1 is DFQATT and CDR2 is SNEGSKA (reference sequence). The length of the CDR3 is 13 residues. V lost 3 bases to trimming and J lost 1 base; unmatched junction nucleotides: 1.

This clonotype has ten or more counts. The chain uses TRBV7-9 and TRBJ2-1; 9 nucleotides line up with TRBD2. This CDR3 contains 14 residues. Germline V gives CDR1 SEHNR, CDR2 FQNEAQ (reference sequence). V trimming: 5 bases; J trimming: 9 bases; junction bases outside the gene matches: 8. CDR3 in amino acids: CASSATGTSSEQFF. Written as DNA, the CDR3 is TGTGCCAGCAGCGCCACCGGGACTAGCTCTGAGCAGTTCTTC.

V usage is TRBV30 and J usage is TRBJ1-3; D gene ambiguous. Germline V gene data show CDR1 as GTSNPN and CDR2 as SVGIG (reference sequence). This CDR3 spans 11 amino acids. The V and J ends lost 4 bases and 2 bases respectively, with 3 bases between them. In nucleotides, the CDR3 is TGTGCCTGGACGGCTGGAAACACCATATATTTT. This encodes CAWTAGNTIYF.

This clonotype was counted at least ten times. The chain has TRBV6-5 and TRBJ2-1; 10 positions match TRBD1. This CDR3 contains 13 residues. The trim removed 6 bases at V and 13 bases at J, leaving 9 bases unmatched. CDR1 and CDR2 (germline): MNHEY, SVGAGI. The CDR3 region is CASSRTGGDFQFF. The CDR3 bases are TGTGCCAGCAGCCGGACAGGGGGGGACTTCCAGTTCTTC.

The CDR3 region is CASRGDTQYF. CDR3 bases: TGCGCCAGCAGAGGAGATACGCAGTATTTT. This sequence joins TRBV10-2 and TRBJ2-3; D is ambiguous. V was cut by 6 bases and J by 5 bases, with 3 bases left in between. The CDR3 spans 10 residues. CDR1 and CDR2 from the germline V gene are WSHSY and SAAADI.

The chain carries TRBV3-1 and TRBJ2-7, with 10 bases aligning to TRBD2. Judging by the DNA end, TRBJ2-1 fits better; the J call may be wrong. CDR3 length: 15 residues. Germline V CDR1 and CDR2: LGHDT, YNNKEL (reference sequence). CDR3 loop: CASSRGTSVSYEQFF. The CDR3 DNA is TGTGCCAGCAGCCGGGGGACTAGCGTTTCCTACGAGCAGTTCTTC.

In its sample, this clonotype was seen a few times. This chain uses TRBV5-1 with TRBJ2-7, with D tentatively TRBD1 (6 bases). Germline V lookup: CDR1 SGHRS, CDR2 YFSETQ. Trimming shortened V by 2 bases and J by 3 bases, and 15 bases separated the two germline ends. CDR3 length: 15 amino acids. The CDR3: CASSFRSTGYYEQYF. CDR3 nucleotide sequence: TGCGCCAGCAGCTTTCGATCGACAGGTTACTACGAGCAGTACTTC.

The chain links TRBV21-1 to TRBJ1-5; TRBD1, the table's D call, was not compared with the DNA. TRBV21-1 is termed a pseudogene. This CDR3 has 14 residues. The CDR3 is CASGLGQAREPQHF. The CDR3 DNA is TGTGCCAGCGGACTAGGACAGGCACGTGAGCCCCAGCATTTT.

This clonotype was seen at least ten times. The chain couples TRBV2 to TRBJ1-4; D is ambiguous. Germline lookup yields CDR1 SNHLY and CDR2 FYNNEI. This CDR3 has 11 amino acids. V shed 7 bases and J shed 8 bases, with 8 bases lying between them. CDR3 coding DNA: TGTGCCAGCATGGCATCCGAAAAACTGTTTTTT. Protein sequence: CASMASEKLFF.

The genes are TRBV2 and TRBJ1-5, with a weak D call TRBD1 (5 bases). The CDR3 has 13 amino acids. Trimming pared 6 bases from V and 4 bases from J, leaving 10 bases between. Germline V gene sequence: CDR1 SNHLY, CDR2 FYNNEI. CDR3: CASRGQGNQPQHF. CDR3 bases: TGTGCCAGCAGGGGTCAGGGAAATCAGCCCCAGCATTTT.

At least ten counts were recorded for this clonotype. The chain carries TRBV20-1 and TRBJ2-3, with D hard to call. This CDR3 is 13 amino acids long. Per the germline V gene, CDR1 is DFQATT and CDR2 is SNEGSKA (reference sequence). Trimming left V 2 bases short and J 4 bases short, with 10 bases between. The DNA of the CDR3 is TGCAGTGCTAGAAAGTCCCCGCCAGATACGCAGTATTTT. Protein product: CSARKSPPDTQYF.

This clonotype has ten or more counts. The chain uses TRBV7-7 and TRBJ2-1; TRBD2 matches at 9 bases. CDR1 is SSHAT, CDR2 FNYEAQ, per germline (reference sequence). The CDR3 is made up of 15 amino acids. Trimming at V came to 5 bases and at J to 8 bases, leaving 10 bases not matched to a gene. Here the CDR3 DNA reads TGTGCCAGCAGCCCCGCAGGGACTAGCTGGGATGAGCAGTTCTTC. Its protein product is CASSPAGTSWDEQFF.

This clonotype appeared many times. The chain recombines TRBV10-2 with TRBJ2-3, with 9 bases identical to TRBD2. Germline-derived CDR1 and CDR2 are WSHSY and SAAADI. This CDR3 is built from 15 residues. V shed 8 bases and J 2 bases; nucleotides not matched to a gene: 8. This CDR3 is CASGLAGPLTDTQYF. The CDR3, as DNA: TGCGCCAGCGGCCTAGCGGGGCCTCTCACAGATACGCAGTATTTT.

At least ten counts were recorded for this clonotype. The genes are TRBV11-2 and TRBJ2-6; perhaps TRBD2 as D (5 bases). The CDR3 sequence is 15 residues long. The germline CDR1 and CDR2 sequences are SGHAT and FQNNGV. Trimming stripped 3 bases from V and 8 bases from J, with 14 bases between. CDR3 loop: CASSFGPGSTNVLTF. In DNA form, the CDR3 reads TGTGCCAGCAGCTTCGGCCCGGGGAGTACCAACGTCCTGACTTTC.